Each of the 29 T cell receptor beta chains below was sequenced from the same sample in a study of CD8 T cells in ankylosing spondylitis. TCRdb ran MiXCR on the 5' RACE reads and lists one entry per CDR3 protein. The sample includes about 39,000 distinct CDR3 sequences, under 5% of them seen just once. The sequencing input was blood, either unsorted or a sorted T cell fraction (not recorded which). The receptors were sampled from a female donor with ankylosing spondylitis or in good health (not recorded which).

This clonotype was observed a few times. The chain carries TRBV9 and TRBJ2-1; D perhaps matches TRBD2 (6 bases). This CDR3 contains 14 residues. Per germline, CDR1 SGDLS and CDR2 YYNGEE. V was clipped by 3 bases and J by 6 bases, with 13 bases between them. The CDR3 loop reads CASSAVGGPNEQFF. CDR3 sequence (DNA): TGTGCCAGCAGCGCCGTCGGGGGACCCAATGAGCAGTTCTTC.

This clonotype was picked up many times. This sequence joins TRBV9 and TRBJ2-1; D is possibly TRBD2 (7 bases). Trimming took 6 bases from V and 7 from J, leaving 20 bases between them. This CDR3 spans 15 amino acids. CDR1 is SGDLS and CDR2 is YYNGEE in the germline V gene. CDR3 coding DNA: TGTGCCAGCACCAAAAGGGAGGGGGAGGTAAATGAGCAGTTCTTC. Its translation: CASTKREGEVNEQFF.

This clonotype was recorded many times. J is TRBJ1-6 and V is TRBV9; maybe TRBD1 (6 bases). Germline loops: CDR1 SGDLS, CDR2 YYNGEE. This CDR3 has 14 amino acids. Deletions cut 4 bases from V and 9 bases from J, with 14 bases between. The DNA of the CDR3 is TGTGCCAGCAGCATCACAGGGTCTGGTTCACCCCTCCACTTT. The encoded protein is CASSITGSGSPLHF.

In its sample, this clonotype was seen many times. One end of the junction is discordant with germline, which a read error may explain. The rearrangement joins TRBV9 to TRBJ2-1, with 9 bases lining up with TRBD2. Germline V gene sequence: CDR1 SGDLS, CDR2 YYNGEE. The CDR3 is made up of 17 amino acids. The CDR3 DNA sequence: TGTGCCAGCAGCTCCGAACCGGGACTAGCAACCTATAATGAGCAGTTCTTC. It is translated as CASSSEPGLATYNEQFF. The variable domain in full, with the rest retrieved from reference TRBV9 and TRBJ2-1, is DSGVTQTPKHLITATGQRVTLRCSPRSGDLSVYWYQQSLDQGLQFLIQYYNGEERAKGNILERFSAQQFPDLHSELNLSSLELGDSALYFCASSSEPGLATYNEQFFGPGTRLTVL.

This clonotype has at least ten counts. The J gene is TRBJ2-3, the V gene TRBV9, with no clear D. This CDR3 contains 15 residues. CDR1 and CDR2 from the germline V gene are SGDLS and YYNGEE. V dropped 4 bases and J dropped 3 bases, with 15 bases sitting between them. The CDR3 sequence is CASSPHEGSTDTQYF. CDR3 nucleotide sequence: TGTGCCAGCAGCCCACACGAAGGTAGTACAGATACGCAGTATTTT.

In its sample, this clonotype was seen many times. The chain recombines TRBV9 with TRBJ1-6; no clear D. The CDR3 is 13 amino acids. Germline V gives CDR1 SGDLS, CDR2 YYNGEE. V was shortened by 0 bases and J by 7 bases, with 5 bases between the two germline ends. CDR3: CASSVVSNSPLHF. The CDR3 nucleotides read TGTGCCAGCAGCGTAGTATCCAATTCACCCCTCCACTTT.

This clonotype was recorded many times. The V and J genes are TRBV9 and TRBJ1-1; 7 positions match TRBD1. The germline V gene has CDR1 SGDLS and CDR2 YYNGEE. The CDR3 is made up of 15 amino acids. The trim removed 3 bases at V and 4 bases at J, leaving 9 bases unmatched. CDR3 amino acids: CASSGQTGSSTEAFF. CDR3 nucleotide sequence: TGTGCCAGCAGCGGGCAGACAGGGTCGAGCACTGAAGCTTTCTTT.

This clonotype was detected many times. V and J are TRBV9 and TRBJ2-3; D perhaps matches TRBD1 (6 bases). Germline CDR1 SGDLS, CDR2 YYNGEE. The V end was cut by 3 bases, the J end by 6 bases, with 8 bases between. The CDR3 consists of 12 residues. The chain's CDR3 is CASSAQGDTQYF. The CDR3 DNA reads as TGTGCCAGCAGCGCCCAGGGGGATACGCAGTATTTT.

This clonotype was recorded at least ten times. The V call is TRBV9, the J call TRBJ2-5, with D unclear. V was trimmed by 0 bases and J by 5 bases, leaving 14 bases between them. Germline V gene lookup returns CDR1 SGDLS and CDR2 YYNGEE. The CDR3 extends over 15 amino acids. CDR3 residues: CASSVGTDLEETQYF. As DNA, the CDR3 is TGTGCCAGCAGCGTAGGAACCGACCTGGAGGAGACCCAGTACTTC.

This clonotype came up many times. J is TRBJ2-2 and V is TRBV9, with TRBD1 identical over 8 bases. In germline, CDR1 is SGDLS, CDR2 YYNGEE. The CDR3 runs 15 residues. Unmatched junction bases numbered 3, after V lost 3 bases and J lost 2 bases. The CDR3 DNA reads TGTGCCAGCAGCGGACAGGGGCTAAACACCGGGGAGCTGTTTTTT. This codes for CASSGQGLNTGELFF.

This clonotype showed up many times. This sequence joins TRBV9 and TRBJ1-1, with D possibly matching TRBD1 (5 bases). V lost 0 bases and J 1 base, leaving 10 bases between the germline ends. Germline V gene lookup returns CDR1 SGDLS and CDR2 YYNGEE. This CDR3 region has 15 residues. The CDR3 sequence is CASSVATGPNTEAFF. In DNA form, the CDR3 reads TGTGCCAGCAGCGTAGCTACGGGGCCGAACACTGAAGCTTTCTTT.

This clonotype was found many times. The CDR3 loop is CASSGTLASHEQFF. In nucleotides, the CDR3 is TGTGCCAGCAGCGGAACCCTAGCCTCCCATGAGCAGTTCTTC. The chain employs TRBV9 and TRBJ2-1; possible D gene TRBD2, 5 bases. The CDR3 contains 14 residues. The V gene's germline CDR1 is SGDLS and CDR2 YYNGEE. V was pared by 3 bases and J by 8 bases, with 15 bases between.

This clonotype ranks as medium-sized (0.01 to 0.1%). The chain combines TRBV9 with TRBJ2-2, with D tentatively TRBD1 (6 bases). V lost 4 bases to trimming and J lost 9 bases, with 19 bases between them. There are 15 residues in the CDR3. Germline-derived CDR1 and CDR2 are SGDLS and YYNGEE. This CDR3 is CASSPHRAGVRELFF. Written as DNA, the CDR3 is TGTGCCAGCAGCCCCCACAGGGCCGGAGTCAGGGAGCTGTTTTTT.

In its sample, this clonotype was seen many times. The rearrangement uses TRBV9 and TRBJ2-1; 8 bases agree with TRBD2. Germline lookup yields CDR1 SGDLS and CDR2 YYNGEE. The CDR3 covers 17 residues. Trimming removed 2 bases from V and 7 bases from J; junction bases left unmatched: 14. Here the CDR3 DNA reads TGTGCCAGCAGCGTCATGCCCAGCGGGGGCGCGGTGAATGAGCAGTTCTTC. Its translation is CASSVMPSGGAVNEQFF.

This clonotype was seen ten or more times. The chain links TRBV9 to TRBJ2-1; a weak D match, TRBD2 (6 bases). Trimming removed 2 bases at V and 7 bases at J, with 16 bases between. The CDR3 has 15 residues. From germline, CDR1 is SGDLS and CDR2 YYNGEE. The CDR3 region has the DNA TGTGCCAGCAGCGTCCGGGACTTTGGAGCTAATGAGCAGTTCTTC. This translates into CASSVRDFGANEQFF.

This clonotype was counted ten times or more. V gene TRBV9 combines with J gene TRBJ2-3; the D call may be TRBD1 or TRBD2 (6 bases each). The CDR3 totals 16 residues. Looked up from germline, CDR1 is SGDLS and CDR2 is YYNGEE. Deletions cut 4 bases from V and 0 bases from J, with 15 bases between. The CDR3 sequence is CASSKAGGPSTDTQYF. CDR3 bases: TGTGCCAGCAGCAAGGCTGGGGGGCCCAGCACAGATACGCAGTATTTT.

This clonotype was picked up many times. The rearrangement joins TRBV9 to TRBJ2-1; the match to TRBD1 covers 8 bases. The germline gives CDR1 SGDLS, CDR2 YYNGEE. The CDR3 loop spans 15 amino acids. After removal of 0 bases from V and 7 bases from J, the junction contained 6 bases not matched to a gene. The CDR3 spells CASSVDPDRGNEQFF. CDR3 coding DNA: TGTGCCAGCAGCGTAGATCCCGACAGGGGAAATGAGCAGTTCTTC.

This clonotype appeared a few times. The genes are TRBV9 and TRBJ2-7; 7 nucleotides align to TRBD1. The J segment lost 3 bases and the V segment lost 0 bases, leaving 6 bases of the junction unmatched. This CDR3 is built from 15 residues. CDR1 and CDR2 from the germline V gene are SGDLS and YYNGEE. CDR3 in amino acids: CASSVAETGYYEQYF. CDR3 nucleotides: TGTGCCAGCAGCGTAGCAGAGACAGGGTACTACGAGCAGTACTTC.

The table lists this clonotype with many counts. This rearrangement joins TRBV9 to TRBJ1-6; no firm D call. V lost 5 bases to trimming and J lost 7 bases, with 10 bases between them. The germline V gene encodes CDR1 SGDLS and CDR2 YYNGEE. CDR3 length: 13 amino acids. CDR3 DNA: TGTGCCAGCAGTCCCGACGGGAATTCACCCCTCCACTTT. It codes for CASSPDGNSPLHF.

This clonotype was recorded many times. CDR3 DNA sequence: TGTGCCAGCAGCCTTCGGACTAGCGGGGGCCCCTACAATGAGCAGTTCTTC. It encodes CASSLRTSGGPYNEQFF. This rearrangement joins TRBV9 to TRBJ2-1, with 13 bases lining up with TRBD2. V gave up 4 bases and J gave up 2 bases; unmatched junction bases: 6. Germline CDR1 SGDLS, CDR2 YYNGEE. CDR3 length equals 17 residues.

This clonotype was observed at least ten times. The chain couples TRBV9 to TRBJ2-7; TRBD2 aligns across 11 bases. Germline loops: CDR1 SGDLS, CDR2 YYNGEE. V dropped 4 bases and J dropped 11; count of bases not matched to a gene: 20. The CDR3 totals 17 residues. CDR3: CASSRGLAATADELEYF. For the CDR3, the DNA is TGTGCCAGCAGCAGGGGACTAGCGGCGACAGCGGACGAGCTGGAGTACTTC.

This clonotype was recorded many times. V and J are TRBV9 and TRBJ1-4, with a weak D call TRBD1 (5 bases). There are 14 residues in the CDR3. Germline loops: CDR1 SGDLS, CDR2 YYNGEE. Trimming shortened V by 0 bases and J by 7 bases, and 10 bases separated the two germline ends. CDR3 in amino acids: CASSVDQGSEKLFF. In DNA, the CDR3 is TGTGCCAGCAGCGTAGACCAGGGAAGTGAAAAACTGTTTTTT.

At least ten counts were recorded for this clonotype. V gene TRBV9 combines with J gene TRBJ2-5; no clear D gene. The CDR3 runs 14 residues. Trimming stripped 1 base from V and 6 bases from J, with 13 bases between. Germline V gene sequence: CDR1 SGDLS, CDR2 YYNGEE. The DNA of the CDR3 is TGTGCCAGCAGCGTATCGGAAGGGCAAAAGACCCAGTACTTC. Amino acids: CASSVSEGQKTQYF.

This clonotype was observed many times. The chain combines TRBV9 with TRBJ2-3; D possibly matches TRBD1 or TRBD2 (5 bases each). The CDR3 loop spans 14 amino acids. The germline V gene has CDR1 SGDLS and CDR2 YYNGEE. V lost 3 bases to trimming and J lost 6 bases, with 14 bases between them. The CDR3 protein is CASSASGTADTQYF. The CDR3 DNA reads as TGTGCCAGCAGCGCTAGTGGGACGGCGGATACGCAGTATTTT.

This clonotype came up many times. The rearrangement joins TRBV9 to TRBJ1-3; D remains ambiguous. V dropped 4 bases and J dropped 0 bases, with 8 bases sitting between them. Germline V CDR1 and CDR2: SGDLS, YYNGEE. There are 14 residues in the CDR3. Here the CDR3 DNA reads TGTGCCAGCAGCTATGGGTTCTCTGGAAACACCATATATTTT. This encodes CASSYGFSGNTIYF.

Ten or more counts support this clonotype. The rearrangement uses TRBV9 and TRBJ2-1; TRBD2 agrees at 9 bases. After removal of 0 bases from V and 3 bases from J, the junction contained 4 bases not matched to a gene. In germline, CDR1 is SGDLS, CDR2 YYNGEE. This CDR3 comprises 16 residues. This chain's CDR3 is CASSVDPSGVYNEQFF. The CDR3 nucleotides read TGTGCCAGCAGCGTAGACCCTAGCGGGGTCTACAATGAGCAGTTCTTC.

This clonotype was seen at least ten times. The chain uses TRBV7-3 and TRBJ1-4; D is perhaps TRBD1 (5 bases). V lost 1 base, J lost 0 bases, and 12 bases lay in between. The germline V gene has CDR1 SGHTA and CDR2 FQGTGA. The CDR3 is 17 amino acids. The CDR3 loop reads CASSLIEQGPTNEKLFF. CDR3 coding DNA: TGTGCCAGCAGCTTAATTGAGCAGGGCCCAACTAATGAAAAACTGTTTTTT.

In this sample, this clonotype turned up many times. V is TRBV11-2 and J is TRBJ2-1; 8 bases match TRBD1. The CDR3 has 16 amino acids. Germline V gene sequence: CDR1 SGHAT, CDR2 FQNNGV. The junction had 9 bases not matched to a gene; V was cut back by 4 bases and J by 4 bases. The DNA for the CDR3 is TGTGCCAGCAGCTGGCCCGGGACAGGCAGGTACAATGAGCAGTTCTTC. Its protein is CASSWPGTGRYNEQFF.

In this sample, this clonotype turned up many times. The chain links TRBV9 to TRBJ2-3, with TRBD1 matching 7 bases. With 4 bases clipped from V and 5 bases from J, the junction kept 4 bases outside the gene matches. Germline-derived CDR1 and CDR2 are SGDLS and YYNGEE. The CDR3 loop spans 13 amino acids. Here the CDR3 reads CASSLTGVDTQYF. The CDR3 DNA follows: TGTGCCAGCAGCCTTACAGGGGTAGATACGCAGTATTTT.